Listed below are T cell receptor beta chains from one sample, sequenced in a study of early T cells in non-severe SARS-CoV-2 infection. TCRdb re-called the 5' RACE reads through MiXCR, storing one row per CDR3 protein. The table has roughly 97,000 distinct CDR3 sequences, roughly 11% seen once; the top ten hold roughly 4.5%. The source was whole blood, collected at baseline. The receptors shown here come from an adult who was a healthcare worker with PCR-confirmed SARS-CoV-2 infection or an uninfected control (not recorded which). The conserved cysteine and the conserved F or W are not part of the CDR3 here.

v_gene	j_gene	CDR3aa
TRBV12-3/TRBV12-4	TRBJ2-3	ASSPGQDTDTQY
TRBV6-2/TRBV6-3	TRBJ2-1	ASKLRAPLNNEQF
TRBV24-1	TRBJ2-2	ATSDLRDRRRPNTGELF
TRBV11-2	TRBJ2-2	ASSFHIGSAGELF
TRBV18	TRBJ1-2	ASSPDRLDGYT
TRBV15	TRBJ2-3	ATSRDPGSDTQY
TRBV7-2	TRBJ2-7	ASSLARRDYEQY
TRBV5-1	TRBJ2-4	ASSSGGAENIQY
TRBV19	TRBJ1-1	ASSIGPSRLGEVNTEAF
TRBV29-1	TRBJ2-1	SVEEGTSGGNEQF
TRBV4-1	TRBJ2-1	ASSQGVMLGYNEQF
TRBV3-1	TRBJ1-1	ASSQAAGVEAF
TRBV20-1	TRBJ2-3	SASTWWGTSTDTQY
TRBV7-2	TRBJ1-2	ASSISPGEDGYT
TRBV10-1	TRBJ2-3	ASGQTSGSPDTQY
TRBV9	TRBJ2-1	ASSHPRKGHQGEQF
TRBV30	TRBJ1-2	AWSRRATEGYT
TRBV5-1	TRBJ1-1	ASMTGVNTEAF
TRBV19	TRBJ2-5	ASSNLAREPGQETQY
TRBV30	TRBJ1-4	AWSAATNEKLF
TRBV4-2	TRBJ2-1	ASSRTLLARTYNEQF
TRBV7-3	TRBJ2-1	ASSTTSGGNNEQF
TRBV7-8	TRBJ2-1	ASSIRAFYEQF
TRBV10-3	TRBJ2-6	AIRWEDPSSGANVLT
TRBV5-1	TRBJ1-1	ASSLAGTEHTEAF
TRBV5-5	TRBJ2-1	ASSPGQAHYNEQF
TRBV10-3	TRBJ2-2	AISARGTGELF
TRBV15	TRBJ2-3	ATSRDRSDTQY